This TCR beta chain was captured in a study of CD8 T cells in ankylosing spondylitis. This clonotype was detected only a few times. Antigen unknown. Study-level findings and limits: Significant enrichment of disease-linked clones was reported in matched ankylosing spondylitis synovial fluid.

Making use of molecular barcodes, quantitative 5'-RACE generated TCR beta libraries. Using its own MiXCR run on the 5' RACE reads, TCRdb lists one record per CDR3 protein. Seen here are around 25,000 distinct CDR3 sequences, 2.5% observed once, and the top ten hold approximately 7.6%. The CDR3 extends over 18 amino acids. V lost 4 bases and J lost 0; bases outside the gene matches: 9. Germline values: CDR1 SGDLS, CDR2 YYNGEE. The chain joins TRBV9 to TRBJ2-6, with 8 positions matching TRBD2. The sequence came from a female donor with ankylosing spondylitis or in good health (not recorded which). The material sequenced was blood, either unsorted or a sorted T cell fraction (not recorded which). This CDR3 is CASSPGSGVSSGANVLTF. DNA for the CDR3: TGTGCCAGCAGCCCGGGTAGCGGGGTTTCCTCTGGGGCCAACGTCCTGACTTTC.